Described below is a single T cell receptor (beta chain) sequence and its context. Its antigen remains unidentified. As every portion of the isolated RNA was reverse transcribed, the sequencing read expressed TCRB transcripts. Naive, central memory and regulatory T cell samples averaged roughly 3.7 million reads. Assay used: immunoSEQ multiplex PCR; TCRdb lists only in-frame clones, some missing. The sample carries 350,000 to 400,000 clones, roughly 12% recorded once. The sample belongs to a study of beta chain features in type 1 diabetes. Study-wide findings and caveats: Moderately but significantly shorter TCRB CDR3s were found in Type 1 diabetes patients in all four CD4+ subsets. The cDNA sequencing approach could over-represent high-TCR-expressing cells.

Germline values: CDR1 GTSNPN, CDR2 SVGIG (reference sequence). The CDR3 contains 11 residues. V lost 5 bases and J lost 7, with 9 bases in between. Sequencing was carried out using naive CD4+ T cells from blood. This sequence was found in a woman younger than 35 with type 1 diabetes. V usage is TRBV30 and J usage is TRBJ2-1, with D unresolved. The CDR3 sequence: CAWGHSNEQFF. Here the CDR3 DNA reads TGTGCCTGGGGGCACAGTAATGAGCAGTTCTTC.